This record concerns one TCR beta chain sequence. Its antigen is unidentified. The data stem from a study of T-cell reconstitution after alpha-beta-depleted transplantation in children. Whole-study findings and limits: Hyperexpanded clones declined; after one year, newly produced T cells mostly supplied diversity.

Preparation of the TCRbeta library involved a method that used unique molecular identifiers. One entry per CDR3 protein, called by TCRdb with MiXCR from the PCR reads. The profile covers roughly 100,000 distinct CDR3 sequences, with 7.5% to 9.5% appearing a single time and about 15% taken by the ten largest. CDR3 length equals 11 residues. Deletions cut 5 bases from V and 10 bases from J, with 9 bases between. The germline CDR1 and CDR2 sequences are SGHAT and FQNNGV. The source is a boy between 2 and 10 years old with acute lymphoblastic leukemia, due to receive a stem cell transplant. The sample consisted of PBMCs, taken before TCRalphabeta/CD19-depleted stem cell transplant. The chain is built from TRBV11-2 and TRBJ2-1; possibly TRBD1 or TRBD2 for D (6 bases each). The CDR3 coding sequence is TGTGCCAGCAGCATGGGGGGCGAGCAGTTCTTC. Encoded protein: CASSMGGEQFF.